The sequence of this T cell receptor beta chain was determined in a study of post-analysis software for immune sequencing data. Study-wide findings and caveats: There was significantly lower normalized Chao1 diversity in multiple sclerosis patients than in controls. Strong co-clustering by F measure linked samples that shared a preparation batch. Patients carried several TRBV segments more frequently than controls did, and TRBV5-6, TRBV5-1 and TRBV20-1 were among them.

Libraries were made from TCR beta cDNA, and they carried unique molecular identifiers. It was from about 0.98 to 11 million T cells that 530,000 or so cDNA molecules came. A single record per CDR3 protein comes from TCRdb applying MiXCR to the PCR reads. Of 800,000 to 950,000 distinct CDR3 sequences in the sample, 53% were seen once. Germline V gene data show CDR1 as SEHNR and CDR2 as FQNEAQ (reference sequence). The V end was cut by 5 bases, the J end by 3 bases, with 17 bases between. The length of the CDR3 is 15 residues. As for this clonotype: No antigen is known for it.

Sequencing was done on a sample of blood. V usage is TRBV7-9 and J usage is TRBJ2-7, with D maybe TRBD2 (6 bases). This clonotype was sampled from a girl aged 10 to 17 with multiple sclerosis. In DNA, the CDR3 is TGTGCCAGCAGCCCGCAGGCGGGACCTCGCTACGAGCAGTACTTC. Its protein is CASSPQAGPRYEQYF.